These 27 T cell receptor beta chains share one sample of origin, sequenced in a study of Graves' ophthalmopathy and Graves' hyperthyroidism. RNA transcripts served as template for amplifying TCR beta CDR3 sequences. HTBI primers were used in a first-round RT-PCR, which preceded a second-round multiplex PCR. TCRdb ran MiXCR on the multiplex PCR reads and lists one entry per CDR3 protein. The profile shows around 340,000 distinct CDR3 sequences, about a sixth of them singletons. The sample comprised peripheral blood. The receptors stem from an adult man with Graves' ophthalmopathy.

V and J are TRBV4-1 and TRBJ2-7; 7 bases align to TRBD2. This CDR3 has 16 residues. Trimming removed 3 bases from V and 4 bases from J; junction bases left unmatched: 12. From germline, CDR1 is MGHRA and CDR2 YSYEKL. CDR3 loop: CASSQVGGSLLYEQYF. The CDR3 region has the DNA TGCGCCAGCAGCCAGGTGGGGGGGTCCCTCCTTTACGAGCAGTACTTC.

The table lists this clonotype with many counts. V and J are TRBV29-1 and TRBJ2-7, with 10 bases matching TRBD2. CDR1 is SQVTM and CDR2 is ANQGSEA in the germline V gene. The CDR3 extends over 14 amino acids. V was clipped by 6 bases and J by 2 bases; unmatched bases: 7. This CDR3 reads CSVDLAGAPYEQYF. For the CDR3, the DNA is TGCAGCGTCGACCTAGCGGGAGCGCCCTACGAGCAGTACTTC.

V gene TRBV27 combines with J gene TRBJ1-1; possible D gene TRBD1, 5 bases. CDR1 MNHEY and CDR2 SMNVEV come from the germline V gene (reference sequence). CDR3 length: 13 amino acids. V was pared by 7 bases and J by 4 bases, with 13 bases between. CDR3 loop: CASTPSGGTEAFF. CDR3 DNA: TGTGCCAGCACCCCCTCGGGGGGCACTGAAGCTTTCTTT.

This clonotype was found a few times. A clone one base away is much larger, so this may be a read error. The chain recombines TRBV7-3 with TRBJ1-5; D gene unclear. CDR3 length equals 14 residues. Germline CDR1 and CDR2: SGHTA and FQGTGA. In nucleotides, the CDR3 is TGTGTCAGCAGCCTAAACAATGCCAATCAGCCCCAGCATTTT. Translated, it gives CVSSLNNANQPQHF.

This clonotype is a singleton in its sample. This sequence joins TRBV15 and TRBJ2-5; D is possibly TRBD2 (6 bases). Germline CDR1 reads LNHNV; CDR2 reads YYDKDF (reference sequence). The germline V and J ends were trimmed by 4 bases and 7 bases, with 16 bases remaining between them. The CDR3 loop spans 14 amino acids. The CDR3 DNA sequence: TGTGCCACCAGCACCGGGACTCCTCAATTGACCCAGTACTTC. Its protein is CATSTGTPQLTQYF.

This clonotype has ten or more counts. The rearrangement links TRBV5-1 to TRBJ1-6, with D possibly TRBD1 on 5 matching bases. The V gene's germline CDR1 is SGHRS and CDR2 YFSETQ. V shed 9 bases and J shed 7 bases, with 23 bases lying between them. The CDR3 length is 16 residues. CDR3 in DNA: TGCGCCACCCGGCGGAGCGGGACGGATAGAAATTCACCCCTCCACTTT. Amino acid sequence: CATRRSGTDRNSPLHF.

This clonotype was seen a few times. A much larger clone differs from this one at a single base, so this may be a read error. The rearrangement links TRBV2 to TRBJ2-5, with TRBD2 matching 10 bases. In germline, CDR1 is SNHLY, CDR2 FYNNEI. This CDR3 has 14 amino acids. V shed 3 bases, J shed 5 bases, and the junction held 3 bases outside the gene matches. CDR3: CASSDVLAGETQYF. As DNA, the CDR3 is TGTGCCAGCAGTGACGTACTAGCGGGGGAGACCCAGTACTTC.

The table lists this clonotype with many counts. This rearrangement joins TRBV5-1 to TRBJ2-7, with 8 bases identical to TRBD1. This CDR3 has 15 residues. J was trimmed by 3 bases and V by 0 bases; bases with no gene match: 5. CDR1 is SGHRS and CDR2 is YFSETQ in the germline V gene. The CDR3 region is CASSLDPGTGYEQYF. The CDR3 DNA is TGCGCCAGCAGCTTGGATCCGGGGACAGGCTACGAGCAGTACTTC.

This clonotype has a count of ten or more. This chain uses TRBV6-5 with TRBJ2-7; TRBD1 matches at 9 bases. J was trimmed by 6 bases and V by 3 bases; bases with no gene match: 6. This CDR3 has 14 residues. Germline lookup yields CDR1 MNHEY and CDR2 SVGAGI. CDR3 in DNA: TGTGCCAGCAGTTATGGGACAGGGAATTTCGAGCAGTACTTC. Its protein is CASSYGTGNFEQYF.

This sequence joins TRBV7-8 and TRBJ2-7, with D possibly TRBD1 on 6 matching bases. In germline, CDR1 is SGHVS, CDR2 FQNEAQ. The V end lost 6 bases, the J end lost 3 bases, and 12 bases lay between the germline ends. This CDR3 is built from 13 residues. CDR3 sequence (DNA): TGTGCCAGCAGGCCTACAGGGATCTACGAGCAGTACTTC. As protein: CASRPTGIYEQYF. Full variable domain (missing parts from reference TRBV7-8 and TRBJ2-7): GAGVSQSPRYKVAKRGQDVALRCDPISGHVSLFWYQQALGQGPEFLTYFQNEAQLDKSGLPSDRFFAERPEGSVSTLKIQRTQQEDSAVYLCASRPTGIYEQYFGPGTRLTVT.

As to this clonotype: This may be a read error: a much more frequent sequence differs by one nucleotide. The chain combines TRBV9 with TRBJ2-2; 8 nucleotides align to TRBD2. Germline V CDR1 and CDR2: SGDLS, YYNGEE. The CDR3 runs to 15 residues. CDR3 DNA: TGTGCCAGCAGCGTCCGTAGCGGGGTCACCGGGGAGCGGTTTTTT. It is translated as CASSVRSGVTGERFF. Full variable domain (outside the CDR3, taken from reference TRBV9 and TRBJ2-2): DSGVTQTPKHLITATGQRVTLRCSPRSGDLSVYWYQQSLDQGLQFLIQYYNGEERAKGNILERFSAQQFPDLHSELNLSSLELGDSALYFCASSVRSGVTGERFFGEGSRLTVL.

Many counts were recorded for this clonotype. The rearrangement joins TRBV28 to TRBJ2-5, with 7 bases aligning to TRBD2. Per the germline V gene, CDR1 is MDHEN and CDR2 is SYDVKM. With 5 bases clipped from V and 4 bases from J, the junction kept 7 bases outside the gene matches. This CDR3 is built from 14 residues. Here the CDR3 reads CASSGEAGRETQYF. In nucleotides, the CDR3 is TGTGCCAGCAGTGGGGAAGCGGGGCGAGAGACCCAGTACTTC.

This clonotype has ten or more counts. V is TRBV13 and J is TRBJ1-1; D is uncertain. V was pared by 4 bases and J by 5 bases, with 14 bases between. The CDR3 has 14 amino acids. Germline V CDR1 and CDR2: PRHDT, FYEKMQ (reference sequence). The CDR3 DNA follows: TGTGCCAGCAGCTCATTCGAGGGCGTTACTGAAGCTTTCTTT. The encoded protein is CASSSFEGVTEAFF.

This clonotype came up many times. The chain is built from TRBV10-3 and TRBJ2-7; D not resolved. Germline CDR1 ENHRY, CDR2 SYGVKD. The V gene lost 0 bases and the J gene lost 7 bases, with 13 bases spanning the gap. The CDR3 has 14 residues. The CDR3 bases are TGTGCCATCAGTGAGTCGAAGCAGATGGGGGAGCAGTACTTC. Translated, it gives CAISESKQMGEQYF.

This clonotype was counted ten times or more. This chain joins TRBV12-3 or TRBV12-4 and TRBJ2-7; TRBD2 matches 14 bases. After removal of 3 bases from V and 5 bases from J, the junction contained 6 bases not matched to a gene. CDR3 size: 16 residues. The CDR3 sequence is CASSLLGGLAGDEQYF. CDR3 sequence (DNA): TGTGCCAGCAGTTTGTTAGGGGGACTAGCGGGAGACGAGCAGTACTTC.

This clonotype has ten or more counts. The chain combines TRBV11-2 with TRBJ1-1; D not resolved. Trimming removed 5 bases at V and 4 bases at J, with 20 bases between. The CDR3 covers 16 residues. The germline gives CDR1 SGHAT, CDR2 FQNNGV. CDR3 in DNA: TGTGCCAGCAGCCAAAACCGGGCGAGCGGCATCACTGAAGCTTTCTTT. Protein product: CASSQNRASGITEAFF.

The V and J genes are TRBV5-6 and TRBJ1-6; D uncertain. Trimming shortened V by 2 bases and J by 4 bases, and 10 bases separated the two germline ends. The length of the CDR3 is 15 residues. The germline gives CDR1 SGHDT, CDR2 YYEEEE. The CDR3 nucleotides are TGTGCCAGCAGCTTTCGCCAGTCTTATAATTCACCCCTCCACTTT. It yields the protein CASSFRQSYNSPLHF.

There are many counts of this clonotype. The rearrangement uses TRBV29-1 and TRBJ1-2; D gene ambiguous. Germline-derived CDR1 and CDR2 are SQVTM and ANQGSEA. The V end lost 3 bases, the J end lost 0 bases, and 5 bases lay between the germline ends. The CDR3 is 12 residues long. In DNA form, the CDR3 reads TGCAGCGTTGACTTAGCTAACTATGGCTACACCTTC. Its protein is CSVDLANYGYTF.

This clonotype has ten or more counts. DNA for the CDR3: TGTGCCAGCAGGTTCACCGGGACTAGCGGGGGGGTTGGCGAGCAGTACTTC. It is translated as CASRFTGTSGGVGEQYF. V and J are TRBV2 and TRBJ2-7, with 16 bases lining up with TRBD2. The germline V gene has CDR1 SNHLY and CDR2 FYNNEI. The CDR3 is 17 amino acids. V dropped 6 bases and J dropped 6; count of bases not matched to a gene: 11.

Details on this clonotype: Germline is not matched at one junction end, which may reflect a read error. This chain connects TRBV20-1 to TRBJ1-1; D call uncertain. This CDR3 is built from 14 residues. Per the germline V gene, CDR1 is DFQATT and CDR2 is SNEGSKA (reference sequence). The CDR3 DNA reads TGCAGTGCTAGTGATCTAGGGCAGTCCGTTGAAGCTTTCTTC. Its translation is CSASDLGQSVEAFF.

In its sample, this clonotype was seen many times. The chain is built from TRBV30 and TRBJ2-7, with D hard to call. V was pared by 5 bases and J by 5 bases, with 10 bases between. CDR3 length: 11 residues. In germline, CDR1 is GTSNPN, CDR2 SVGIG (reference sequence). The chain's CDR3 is CAWGSPDEQYF. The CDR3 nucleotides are TGTGCCTGGGGTAGCCCCGACGAGCAGTACTTC.

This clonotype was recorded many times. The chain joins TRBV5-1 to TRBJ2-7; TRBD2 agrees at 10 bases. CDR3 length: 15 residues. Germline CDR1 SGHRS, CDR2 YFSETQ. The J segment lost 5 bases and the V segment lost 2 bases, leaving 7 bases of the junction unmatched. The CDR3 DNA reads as TGCGCCAGCAGCTTTTCTAGCGGGAGTGGTAACGAGCAGTACTTC. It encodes CASSFSSGSGNEQYF.

DNA for the CDR3: TGTGCCAGCAGTCCTTGGACAGGGGATTCACCCCTCCACTTT. Translation gives CASSPWTGDSPLHF. This chain connects TRBV28 to TRBJ1-6, with 9 bases aligning to TRBD1. Germline assignment: CDR1 MDHEN and CDR2 SYDVKM. The J segment lost 8 bases and the V segment lost 5 bases, leaving 4 bases of the junction unmatched. The CDR3 sequence is 14 residues long.

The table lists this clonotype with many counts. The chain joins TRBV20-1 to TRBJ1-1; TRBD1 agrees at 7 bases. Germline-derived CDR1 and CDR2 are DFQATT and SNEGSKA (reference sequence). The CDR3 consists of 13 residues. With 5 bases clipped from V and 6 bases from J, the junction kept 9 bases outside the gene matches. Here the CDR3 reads CSAPQGWGSEAFF. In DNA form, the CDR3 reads TGCAGTGCTCCACAGGGGTGGGGGTCTGAAGCTTTCTTT.

CDR3 protein: CASSDSRAFF. For the CDR3, the DNA is TGTGCCAGCAGTGATTCTAGAGCTTTCTTT. The chain carries TRBV2 and TRBJ1-1; D unclear. Trimming cost V 3 bases and J 10 bases, with 6 bases left between them. The CDR3 is 10 residues long. CDR1 is SNHLY, CDR2 FYNNEI, per germline.

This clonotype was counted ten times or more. DNA for the CDR3: TGTGCCAGCAGCCAAGAGCCTTCCGGCTACACCTTC. Encoded protein: CASSQEPSGYTF. The V gene is TRBV3-1, the J gene TRBJ1-2, with D unresolved. CDR1 is LGHDT and CDR2 is YNNKEL in the germline V gene (reference sequence). Trimming pared 0 bases from V and 8 bases from J, leaving 7 bases between. The CDR3 is 12 amino acids.

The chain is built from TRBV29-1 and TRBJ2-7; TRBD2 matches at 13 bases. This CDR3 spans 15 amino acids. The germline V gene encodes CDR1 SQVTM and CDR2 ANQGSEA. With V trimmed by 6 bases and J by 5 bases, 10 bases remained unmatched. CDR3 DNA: TGCAGCGTCCTGGGGACTAGCGGGAATACAAACGAGCAGTACTTC. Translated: CSVLGTSGNTNEQYF.